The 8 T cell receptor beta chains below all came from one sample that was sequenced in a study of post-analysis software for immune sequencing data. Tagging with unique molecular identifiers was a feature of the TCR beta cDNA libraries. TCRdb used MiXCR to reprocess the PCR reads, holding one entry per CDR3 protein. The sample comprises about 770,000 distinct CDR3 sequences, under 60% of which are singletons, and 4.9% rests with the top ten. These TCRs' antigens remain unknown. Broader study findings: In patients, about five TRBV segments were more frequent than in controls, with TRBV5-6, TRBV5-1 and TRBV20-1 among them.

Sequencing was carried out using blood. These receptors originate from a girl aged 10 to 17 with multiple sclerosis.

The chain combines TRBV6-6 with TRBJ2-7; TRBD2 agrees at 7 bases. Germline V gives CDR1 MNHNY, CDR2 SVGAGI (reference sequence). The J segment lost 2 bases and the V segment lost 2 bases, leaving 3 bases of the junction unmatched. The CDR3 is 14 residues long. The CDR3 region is CASSYAGEPYEQYF. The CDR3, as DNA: TGTGCCAGCAGTTACGCGGGGGAACCCTACGAGCAGTACTTC.

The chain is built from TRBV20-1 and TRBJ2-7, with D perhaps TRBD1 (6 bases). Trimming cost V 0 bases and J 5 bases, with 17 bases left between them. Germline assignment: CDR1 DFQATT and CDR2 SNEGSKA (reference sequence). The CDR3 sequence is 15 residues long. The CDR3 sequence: CSAREGIQGWNEQYF. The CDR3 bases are TGCAGTGCTAGAGAGGGGATCCAGGGGTGGAACGAGCAGTACTTC.

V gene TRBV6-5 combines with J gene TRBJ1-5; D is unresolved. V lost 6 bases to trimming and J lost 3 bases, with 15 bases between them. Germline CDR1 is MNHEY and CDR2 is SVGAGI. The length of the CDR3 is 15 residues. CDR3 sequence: CASSPDMGNNQPQHF. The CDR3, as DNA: TGTGCCAGCAGCCCCGACATGGGAAACAATCAGCCCCAGCATTTT.

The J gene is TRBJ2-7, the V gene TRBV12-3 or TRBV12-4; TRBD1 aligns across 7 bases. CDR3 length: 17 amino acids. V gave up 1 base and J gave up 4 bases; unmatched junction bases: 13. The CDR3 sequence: CASSLGGVQGKGYEQYF. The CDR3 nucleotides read TGTGCCAGCAGTTTAGGGGGTGTACAGGGGAAGGGATACGAGCAGTACTTC.

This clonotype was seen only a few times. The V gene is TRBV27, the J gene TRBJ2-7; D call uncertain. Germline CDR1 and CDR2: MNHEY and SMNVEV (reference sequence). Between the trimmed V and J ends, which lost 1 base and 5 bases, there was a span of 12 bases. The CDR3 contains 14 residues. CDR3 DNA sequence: TGTGCCAGCAGTTTATATTCCCAGCCCCACGAGCAGTACTTC. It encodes CASSLYSQPHEQYF.

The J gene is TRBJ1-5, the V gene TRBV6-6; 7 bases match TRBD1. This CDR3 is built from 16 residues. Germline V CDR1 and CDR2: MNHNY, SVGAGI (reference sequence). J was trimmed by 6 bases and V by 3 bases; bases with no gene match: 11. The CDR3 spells CASSYPKQGVSQPQHF. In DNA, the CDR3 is TGTGCCAGCAGTTATCCCAAGCAGGGGGTAAGTCAGCCCCAGCATTTT.

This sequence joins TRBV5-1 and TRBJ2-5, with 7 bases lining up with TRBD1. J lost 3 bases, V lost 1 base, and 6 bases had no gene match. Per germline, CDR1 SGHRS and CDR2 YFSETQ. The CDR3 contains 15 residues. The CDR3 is CASSLPGDREETQYF. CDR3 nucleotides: TGCGCCAGCAGCTTGCCCGGGGACAGAGAAGAGACCCAGTACTTC.

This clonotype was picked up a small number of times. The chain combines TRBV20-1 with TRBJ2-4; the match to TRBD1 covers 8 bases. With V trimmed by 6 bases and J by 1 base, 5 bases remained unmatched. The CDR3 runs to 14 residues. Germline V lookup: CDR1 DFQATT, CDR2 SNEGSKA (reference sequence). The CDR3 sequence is CSAQRTGAKNIQYF. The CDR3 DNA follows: TGCAGTGCCCAGAGGACAGGGGCCAAAAACATTCAGTACTTC.